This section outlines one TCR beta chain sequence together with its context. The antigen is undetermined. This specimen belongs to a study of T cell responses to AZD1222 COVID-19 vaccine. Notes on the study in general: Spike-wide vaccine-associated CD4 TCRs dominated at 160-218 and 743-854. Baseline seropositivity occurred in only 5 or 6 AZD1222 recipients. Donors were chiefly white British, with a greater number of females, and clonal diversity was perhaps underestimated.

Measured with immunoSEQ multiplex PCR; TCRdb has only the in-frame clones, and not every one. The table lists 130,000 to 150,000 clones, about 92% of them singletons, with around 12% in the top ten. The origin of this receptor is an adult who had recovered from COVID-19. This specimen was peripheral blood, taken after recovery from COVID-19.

As DNA, the CDR3 is TGCGCCAGCAGCCAAGGACGGTGGGGACAGGGAAAGACTGAAGCTTTCTTT. Amino acids: CASSQGRWGQGKTEAFF. The genes are TRBV4-1 and TRBJ1-1, with 9 bases identical to TRBD1. V shed 1 base, J shed 5 bases, and the junction held 11 bases outside the gene matches. Germline lookup yields CDR1 MGHRA and CDR2 YSYEKL. There are 17 residues in the CDR3.